One and the same sample provided the 24 T cell receptor beta chains below, sequenced in a study of blood T cell repertoires in COVID-19. Profiled with immunoSEQ multiplex PCR; TCRdb holds only in-frame clones, not every one. The sample includes about 340,000 clones, around nine tenths of them seen just once. Sequences were obtained from peripheral blood. The receptor source for this set is a woman under 30 who had recovered from COVID-19.

V gene TRBV24-1 combines with J gene TRBJ2-2; no clear D gene. Germline loops: CDR1 KGHDR, CDR2 SFDVKD. The CDR3 is 14 residues long. The ends were cut back, 7 bases at V and 3 bases at J, with 11 bases in the middle. The CDR3: CATSGSPDTGELFF. CDR3 coding DNA: TGTGCCACCAGCGGTAGCCCAGACACCGGGGAGCTGTTTTTT.

The chain joins TRBV3-1 (or the pseudogene TRBV3-2) to TRBJ2-3, with 12 bases lining up with TRBD2. Germline-derived CDR1 and CDR2 are LGHDT and YNNKEL (reference sequence). The V and J ends lost 4 bases and 5 bases, in that order; junction bases with no gene match: 22. CDR3 length equals 21 residues. CDR3 coding DNA: TGTGCCAGCAGCCCAATATGTCCCTCGGGACTAGCGGGCGGTAACTTAGATACGCAGTATTTT. Translated, it gives CASSPICPSGLAGGNLDTQYF.

This chain uses TRBV5-1 with TRBJ1-6, with D possibly matching TRBD1 (5 bases). The germline CDR1 and CDR2 sequences are SGHRS and YFSETQ. V dropped 6 bases and J dropped 3 bases, with 7 bases sitting between them. CDR3 size: 13 residues. CDR3 amino acids: CASKGVYNSPLHF. CDR3 nucleotide sequence: TGCGCCAGCAAAGGGGTCTATAATTCACCCCTCCACTTT.

This rearrangement joins TRBV30 to TRBJ1-2; 8 nucleotides align to TRBD1. Trimming removed 5 bases from V and 5 bases from J; junction bases left unmatched: 7. This CDR3 has 13 residues. Looked up from germline, CDR1 is GTSNPN and CDR2 is SVGIG (reference sequence). DNA for the CDR3: TGTGCCTGGGACAGGGGACCAACTTATGGCTACACCTTC. Its protein is CAWDRGPTYGYTF. Drawing the rest from reference TRBV30 and TRBJ1-2, the complete variable domain is SQTIHQWPATLVQPVGSPLSLECTVEGTSNPNLYWYRQAAGRGLQLLFYSVGIGQISSEVPQNLSASRPQDRQFILSSKKLLLSDSGFYLCAWDRGPTYGYTFGSGTRLTVV.

This clone occurred once. The J gene is TRBJ2-1, the V gene TRBV4-1, with 7 bases matching TRBD1. CDR3 size: 17 residues. The J segment lost 4 bases and the V segment lost 4 bases, leaving 13 bases of the junction unmatched. Germline assignment: CDR1 MGHRA and CDR2 YSYEKL. The CDR3 DNA follows: TGCGCCAGCAGCCCTCCAGGGGGTTCGGGAACATACAATGAGCAGTTCTTC. It is translated as CASSPPGGSGTYNEQFF.

The rearrangement uses TRBV19 and TRBJ1-6; 9 positions match TRBD1. Trimming cost V 7 bases and J 7 bases; bases outside gene matches: 14. The CDR3 length is 17 residues. CDR1 and CDR2 from the germline V gene are LNHDA and SQIVND (reference sequence). DNA of the CDR3: TGTGCCAGTATTCAAGGGCCCCCGGGACAGGGAAATTCACCCCTCCACTTT. Translating it yields CASIQGPPGQGNSPLHF.

This sequence joins TRBV29-1 and TRBJ2-1, with TRBD2 identical over 10 bases. Trimming took 5 bases from V and 8 from J; bases not matched to a gene: 9. This CDR3 comprises 14 residues. CDR1 and CDR2 from the germline V gene are SQVTM and ANQGSEA. CDR3 DNA sequence: TGCAGCGTTTGCCCTAGCGGGAGAGGTGATGAGCAGTTCTTC. Its translation is CSVCPSGRGDEQFF.

This chain connects TRBV11-2 to TRBJ2-7; tentatively, D is TRBD2 (6 bases). V shed 4 bases and J shed 2 bases, with 12 bases lying between them. The CDR3 is 14 amino acids. From germline, CDR1 is SGHAT and CDR2 FQNNGV. The CDR3 coding sequence is TGTGCCAGCAGCTCCTGGACTACCACCTACGAGCAGTACGTC. Amino acid sequence: CASSSWTTTYEQYV.

V is TRBV11-2 and J is TRBJ2-1, with a tentative D call TRBD2 (5 bases). The CDR3 consists of 14 residues. V dropped 4 bases and J dropped 3 bases, with 10 bases sitting between them. Germline loops: CDR1 SGHAT, CDR2 FQNNGV. CDR3 sequence: CASSSERYYNEQFF. CDR3 sequence (DNA): TGTGCCAGCAGCTCGGAGCGGTACTACAATGAGCAGTTCTTC.

The CDR3 DNA is TGTGCCAGCAGTTTAAAGGGGGCGTTCTATGGCTACACCTTC. Protein: CASSLKGAFYGYTF. V is TRBV27 and J is TRBJ1-2; 7 bases align to TRBD1. V dropped 2 bases and J dropped 4; count of bases not matched to a gene: 4. Germline CDR1 MNHEY, CDR2 SMNVEV (reference sequence). The CDR3 spans 14 residues.

The V call is TRBV29-1, the J call TRBJ1-2; 9 bases line up with TRBD1. Germline CDR1 is SQVTM and CDR2 is ANQGSEA. After removal of 6 bases from V and 6 bases from J, the junction contained 8 bases not matched to a gene. The CDR3 contains 13 residues. Here the CDR3 reads CSVPDRGKDGYTF. The DNA of the CDR3 is TGCAGCGTACCGGACAGGGGAAAGGATGGCTACACCTTC.

V gene TRBV7-9 combines with J gene TRBJ1-2, with 7 positions matching TRBD1. Germline assignment: CDR1 SEHNR and CDR2 FQNEAQ (reference sequence). This CDR3 contains 15 residues. Unmatched junction bases numbered 11, after V lost 2 bases and J lost 8 bases. DNA for the CDR3: TGTGCCAGCAGCTTAACTGACAGGGTCCTTGGGGGCTACACCTTC. Translated, it gives CASSLTDRVLGGYTF.

As to this clone: The sample has other DNA sequences that encode this CDR3 too. The CDR3: CASSIRGATNEKLFF. CDR3 bases: TGTGCCAGTAGTATTCGGGGAGCAACTAATGAAAAACTGTTTTTT. The V call is TRBV19, the J call TRBJ1-4; D is ambiguous. The V end lost 3 bases, the J end lost 0 bases, and 8 bases lay between the germline ends. Germline CDR1 reads LNHDA; CDR2 reads SQIVND (reference sequence). The CDR3 is 15 residues long.

This chain links TRBV10-2 with TRBJ2-2; perhaps TRBD2 as D (5 bases). CDR1 is WSHSY and CDR2 is SAAADI in the germline V gene. This CDR3 region has 14 residues. V lost 4 bases, J lost 7 bases, and 13 bases lay in between. CDR3 sequence reads: CASSGPSRVGELFF. The CDR3 DNA reads TGCGCCAGCAGTGGTCCTAGCCGGGTCGGGGAGCTGTTTTTT.

A few counts support this clone. The V call is TRBV19, the J call TRBJ2-2; 10 bases line up with TRBD2. CDR3 length: 16 amino acids. Germline values: CDR1 LNHDA, CDR2 SQIVND (reference sequence). The J segment lost 2 bases and the V segment lost 3 bases, leaving 3 bases of the junction unmatched. The CDR3 sequence is CASSIRTSGNTGELFF. DNA for the CDR3: TGTGCCAGTAGTATCAGGACTAGCGGAAACACCGGGGAGCTGTTTTTT.

The chain recombines TRBV20-1 with TRBJ2-1, with D perhaps matching TRBD2 (6 bases). Per the germline V gene, CDR1 is DFQATT and CDR2 is SNEGSKA (reference sequence). V was shortened by 1 base and J by 11 bases, with 9 bases between the two germline ends. There are 11 residues in the CDR3. CDR3 bases: TGCAGTGCTAGAGTTCGGGGGAAGCAGTTCTTC. Translating gives CSARVRGKQFF.

This chain joins TRBV9 and TRBJ2-3; 9 positions agree with TRBD2. V shed 2 bases, J shed 4 bases, and the junction held 5 bases outside the gene matches. The CDR3 totals 15 residues. Germline CDR1 is SGDLS and CDR2 is YYNGEE. The CDR3 here is CASSVGAGGPDTQYF. For the CDR3, the DNA is TGTGCCAGCAGCGTGGGGGCGGGAGGGCCAGATACGCAGTATTTT.

The V call is TRBV6-2 or TRBV6-3, the J call TRBJ2-7; 8 nucleotides align to TRBD1. Germline CDR1 MNHEY, CDR2 SVGEGT. This CDR3 region has 14 residues. The junction had 4 bases not matched to a gene; V was cut back by 4 bases and J by 2 bases. The CDR3 DNA reads as TGTGCCAGCAGTTCAGACAGGGGCCCCTACGAGCAGTACGTC. It translates to CASSSDRGPYEQYV.

This chain uses TRBV11-3 with TRBJ1-1; D uncertain. V was clipped by 2 bases and J by 5 bases, with 15 bases between them. The CDR3 has 15 residues. CDR1 SGHNT and CDR2 YENEEA come from the germline V gene. The CDR3 loop reads CASSLPGRVSTEAFF. DNA for the CDR3: TGTGCCAGCAGCTTACCCGGGAGGGTATCGACTGAAGCTTTCTTT.

The chain combines TRBV6-2 or TRBV6-3 with TRBJ2-2; possibly TRBD2 for D (6 bases). V lost 2 bases and J 1 base, leaving 17 bases between the germline ends. The CDR3 runs to 18 residues. Germline V gene lookup returns CDR1 MNHEY and CDR2 SVGEGT. The CDR3 spells CASSYHLGGLQNTGELFF. CDR3 DNA: TGTGCCAGCAGTTACCACCTCGGGGGACTCCAGAACACCGGGGAGCTGTTTTTT.

The rearrangement joins TRBV7-2 to TRBJ2-3, with a possible D match to TRBD2 (6 bases). V was trimmed by 10 bases and J by 6 bases, leaving 23 bases between them. From germline, CDR1 is SGHTA and CDR2 FQGNSA. The CDR3 spans 15 residues. CDR3 in DNA: TGTGCCACCGGGGCAGGCGGGATAACTTCGGATACGCAGTATTTT. Translating it yields CATGAGGITSDTQYF.

This sequence joins TRBV5-5 and TRBJ2-1, with 9 bases aligning to TRBD1. In germline, CDR1 is SGHKS, CDR2 YYEKEE (reference sequence). The CDR3 extends over 15 amino acids. V lost 4 bases and J lost 5; bases outside the gene matches: 7. CDR3 nucleotide sequence: TGTGCCAGCAGCCGAGCCGGGACAGGGAACAATGAGCAGTTCTTC. Encoded protein: CASSRAGTGNNEQFF.

The rearrangement links TRBV30 to TRBJ2-1, with 10 bases lining up with TRBD2. CDR1 GTSNPN and CDR2 SVGIG come from the germline V gene (reference sequence). Trimming removed 0 bases from V and 8 bases from J; junction bases left unmatched: 7. The CDR3 totals 15 residues. CDR3: CAWSVRLAGVHEQFF. The CDR3 coding sequence is TGTGCCTGGAGTGTACGGCTAGCGGGAGTCCATGAGCAGTTCTTC.

The chain links TRBV19 to TRBJ2-3, with 12 bases matching TRBD2. Germline assignment: CDR1 LNHDA and CDR2 SQIVND (reference sequence). V shed 6 bases and J 3 bases; nucleotides not matched to a gene: 4. The CDR3 runs 15 residues. Here the CDR3 reads CASSRTSGETDTQYF. In DNA, the CDR3 is TGTGCCAGTAGCCGGACTAGCGGGGAAACAGATACGCAGTATTTT. Based on the CDR3 plus reference TRBV19 and TRBJ2-3, the full variable domain is DGGITQSPKYLFRKEGQNVTLSCEQNLNHDAMYWYRQDPGQGLRLIYYSQIVNDFQKGDIAEGYSVSREKKESFPLTVTSAQKNPTAFYLCASSRTSGETDTQYFGPGTRLTVL.